This T cell receptor (beta chain) was sequenced during a study of CD8+ T cells in alopecia areata. Study-wide context: A regimen of oral tofacitinib, 5 to 10 mg twice daily, was given to treated patients. Patients remained on tofacitinib for 6 to 18 months and then went 6 months without it.

The study's findings and limits: Lesional tissue from the scalp (especially in alopecia totalis/universalis) showed higher clonality than normal scalp.

The CDR3 runs to 13 residues. The germline V gene has CDR1 SNHLY and CDR2 FYNNEI. Trimming removed 4 bases at V and 1 base at J, with 7 bases between. With regard to this clone: Its cognate antigen is unknown.

Alopecia areata patients gave lesional scalp punch biopsies and peripheral blood samples. In each case, RNA was isolated and then reverse transcribed into cDNA as the sequencing template. The table came from immunoSEQ multiplex PCR; TCRdb's copy has only in-frame clones and leaves some out. The data show approximately 61,000 clones, with 95% to 97% seen just once and around a quarter held by the top ten. The rearrangement links TRBV2 to TRBJ1-1; D is unclear. The material was CD8+ T cells sorted from blood, obtained at week 0. The source of this sequence is a human donor with alopecia areata. Here the CDR3 reads CASSVLWNTEAFF. The CDR3 nucleotides read TGTGCCAGCAGTGTATTGTGGAACACTGAAGCTTTCTTT.